Each of the 10 T cell receptor beta chains below was sequenced from the same sample in a study of T cell responses to AZD1222 COVID-19 vaccine. Clones were sequenced by immunoSEQ multiplex PCR, and TCRdb holds only the in-frame ones, with some missing. This repertoire shows approximately 110,000 clones, approximately 88% found once; its top ten account for less than 6%. The source was peripheral blood, collected on day 0 of AZD1222 vaccination. The receptors here all came from an adult in good health.

The chain couples TRBV12-3 or TRBV12-4 to TRBJ1-1; D call uncertain. The CDR3 has 12 residues. The V gene lost 6 bases and the J gene lost 0 bases, with 5 bases spanning the gap. CDR3 DNA: TGTGCCAGCAGCAGGTTGAACACTGAAGCTTTCTTT. This gives the protein CASSRLNTEAFF.

V usage is TRBV6-1 and J usage is TRBJ1-1, with 7 bases matching TRBD1. The germline CDR1 and CDR2 sequences are MNHNS and SASEGT. The J segment lost 7 bases and the V segment lost 0 bases, leaving 5 bases of the junction unmatched. This CDR3 is 14 amino acids long. The CDR3 here is CASSEARGQSEAFF. The DNA for the CDR3 is TGTGCCAGCAGTGAAGCGAGGGGGCAAAGTGAAGCTTTCTTT.

The chain couples TRBV7-9 to TRBJ1-2; 8 nucleotides line up with TRBD1. This CDR3 is built from 15 residues. V trimming: 5 bases; J trimming: 4 bases; junction bases outside the gene matches: 9. Germline CDR1 SEHNR, CDR2 FQNEAQ (reference sequence). The CDR3 DNA is TGTGCCAGCAGCCCCTTGGACAGGGAATCCTATGGCTACACCTTC. Translated, it gives CASSPLDRESYGYTF.

The V gene is TRBV4-2, the J gene TRBJ1-4; a possible D gene is TRBD1 (6 bases). The length of the CDR3 is 17 residues. V lost 0 bases to trimming and J lost 4 bases, with 15 bases between them. Per germline, CDR1 LGHNA and CDR2 YNFKEQ. Here the CDR3 reads CASSQDLVGALNEKLFF. In DNA form, the CDR3 reads TGTGCCAGCAGCCAAGATTTAGTGGGGGCCCTTAATGAAAAACTGTTTTTT.

The gene calls are TRBV5-5 and TRBJ1-5; D not resolved. V was shortened by 4 bases and J by 1 base, with 12 bases between the two germline ends. The CDR3 covers 15 residues. CDR1 and CDR2 from the germline V gene are SGHKS and YYEKEE (reference sequence). The CDR3 loop is CASSQDGLSNQPQHF. The CDR3, as DNA: TGTGCCAGCAGCCAGGACGGTTTAAGCAATCAGCCCCAGCATTTT.

The chain recombines TRBV20-1 with TRBJ1-5; TRBD1 is a possible D gene (5 bases). This CDR3 spans 12 amino acids. Trimming left V 3 bases short and J 5 bases short, with 8 bases between. The V gene's germline CDR1 is DFQATT and CDR2 SNEGSKA (reference sequence). CDR3 DNA sequence: TGCAGTGCTAGTGCGGGGGATCAGCCCCAGCATTTT. Translation: CSASAGDQPQHF.

The J gene is TRBJ1-1, the V gene TRBV11-2; D not resolved. Deletions cut 0 bases from V and 0 bases from J, with 5 bases between. Germline CDR1 reads SGHAT; CDR2 reads FQNNGV. The CDR3 totals 14 residues. The CDR3 DNA sequence: TGTGCCAGCAGCTTAGATTTGATGAACACTGAAGCTTTCTTT. The encoded protein is CASSLDLMNTEAFF.

In its sample, this clone was seen once. The chain has TRBV7-9 and TRBJ1-2; the D is unclear. This CDR3 has 14 residues. The germline V and J ends were trimmed by 4 bases and 4 bases, with 13 bases remaining between them. Germline CDR1 is SEHNR and CDR2 is FQNEAQ (reference sequence). CDR3 region: CASSSTVRVYGYTF. The CDR3 DNA reads as TGTGCCAGCAGCTCTACTGTTAGAGTCTATGGCTACACCTTC.

This chain uses TRBV7-2 with TRBJ2-4; 10 bases map to TRBD1. The CDR3 is 17 amino acids. From germline, CDR1 is SGHTA and CDR2 FQGNSA. The ends lost 5 bases at V and 1 base at J; junction bases unmatched: 8. CDR3 coding DNA: TGTGCCAGCAGCCCGTTAGTGGGACAGGGGGCCAAAAACATTCAGTACTTC. Translating it yields CASSPLVGQGAKNIQYF. The full variable domain, in which reference TRBV7-2 and TRBJ2-4 provide the parts outside the CDR3, is GAGVSQSPSNKVTEKGKDVELRCDPISGHTALYWYRQSLGQGLEFLIYFQGNSAPDKSGLPSDRFSAERTGGSVSTLTIQRTQQEDSAVYLCASSPLVGQGAKNIQYFGAGTRLSVL.

This clone was seen a handful of times. The J gene is TRBJ1-2, the V gene TRBV6-5, with D uncertain. The length of the CDR3 is 12 residues. Trimming cost V 7 bases and J 6 bases, with 12 bases left between them. Germline loops: CDR1 MNHEY, CDR2 SVGAGI. CDR3 in amino acids: CASTVGRDGYTF. The CDR3 nucleotides read TGTGCCAGCACTGTTGGGCGCGATGGCTACACCTTC.